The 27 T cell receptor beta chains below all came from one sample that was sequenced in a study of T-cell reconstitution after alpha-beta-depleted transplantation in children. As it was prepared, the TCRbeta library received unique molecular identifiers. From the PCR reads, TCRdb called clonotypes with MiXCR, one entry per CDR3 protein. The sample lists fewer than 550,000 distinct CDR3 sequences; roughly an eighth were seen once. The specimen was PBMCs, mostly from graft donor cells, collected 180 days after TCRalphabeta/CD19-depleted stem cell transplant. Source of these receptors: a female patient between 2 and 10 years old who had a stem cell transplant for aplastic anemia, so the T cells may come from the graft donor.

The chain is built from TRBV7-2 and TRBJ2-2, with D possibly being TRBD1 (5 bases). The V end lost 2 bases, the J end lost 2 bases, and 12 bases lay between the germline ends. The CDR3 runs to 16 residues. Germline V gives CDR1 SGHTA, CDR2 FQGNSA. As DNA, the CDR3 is TGTGCCAGCAGCTTACTCACAGGCTCAAACACCGGGGAGCTGTTTTTT. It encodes CASSLLTGSNTGELFF.

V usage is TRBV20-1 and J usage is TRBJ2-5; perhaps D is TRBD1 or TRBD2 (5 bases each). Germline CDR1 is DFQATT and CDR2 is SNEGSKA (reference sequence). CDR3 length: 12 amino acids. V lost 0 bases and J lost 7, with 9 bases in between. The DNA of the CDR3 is TGCAGTGCTAGAGACGGGGCGTGGACCCAGTACTTC. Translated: CSARDGAWTQYF.

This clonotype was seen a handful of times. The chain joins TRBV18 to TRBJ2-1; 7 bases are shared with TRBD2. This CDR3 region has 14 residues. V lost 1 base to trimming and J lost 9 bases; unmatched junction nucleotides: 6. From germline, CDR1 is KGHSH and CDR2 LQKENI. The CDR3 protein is CASSPREGTGEQFF. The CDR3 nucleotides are TGTGCCAGCTCACCACGGGAGGGTACGGGTGAGCAGTTCTTC.

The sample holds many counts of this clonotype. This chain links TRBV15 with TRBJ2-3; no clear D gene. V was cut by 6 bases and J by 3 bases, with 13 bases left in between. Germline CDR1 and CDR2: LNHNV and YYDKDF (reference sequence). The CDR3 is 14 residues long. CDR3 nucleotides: TGTGCCACCAGTCCCAGTACTGGTACAGATACGCAGTATTTT. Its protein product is CATSPSTGTDTQYF.

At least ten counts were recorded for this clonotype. The CDR3: CASSLRGQGYEQYV. For the CDR3, the DNA is TGTGCCAGCAGTTTAAGGGGACAGGGCTACGAGCAGTACGTC. This rearrangement joins TRBV27 to TRBJ2-7, with 9 bases that match TRBD1. Germline CDR1 reads MNHEY; CDR2 reads SMNVEV (reference sequence). With 2 bases clipped from V and 3 bases from J, the junction kept 2 bases outside the gene matches. The CDR3 is 14 amino acids.

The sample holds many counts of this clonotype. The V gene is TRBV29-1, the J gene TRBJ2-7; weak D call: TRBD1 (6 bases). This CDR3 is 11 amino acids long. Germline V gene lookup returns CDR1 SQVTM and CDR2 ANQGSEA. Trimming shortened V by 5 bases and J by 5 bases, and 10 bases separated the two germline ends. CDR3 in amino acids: CSVPDRNEQYV. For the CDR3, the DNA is TGCAGCGTTCCCGACAGGAACGAGCAGTACGTC.

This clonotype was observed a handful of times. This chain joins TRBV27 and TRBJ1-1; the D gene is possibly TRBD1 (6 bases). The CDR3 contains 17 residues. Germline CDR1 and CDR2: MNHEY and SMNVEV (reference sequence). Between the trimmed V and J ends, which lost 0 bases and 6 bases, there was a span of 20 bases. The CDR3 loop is CASSLSLPTGRVPEAFF. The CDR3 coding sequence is TGTGCCAGCAGTTTATCGCTGCCGACAGGTAGGGTCCCTGAAGCTTTCTTT.

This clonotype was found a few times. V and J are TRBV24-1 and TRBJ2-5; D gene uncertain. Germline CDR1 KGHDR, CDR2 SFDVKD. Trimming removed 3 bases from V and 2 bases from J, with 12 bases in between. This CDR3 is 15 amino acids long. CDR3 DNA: TGTGCCACCAGTGATCCGACGGTCAGACAAGAGACCCAGTACTTC. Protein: CATSDPTVRQETQYF.

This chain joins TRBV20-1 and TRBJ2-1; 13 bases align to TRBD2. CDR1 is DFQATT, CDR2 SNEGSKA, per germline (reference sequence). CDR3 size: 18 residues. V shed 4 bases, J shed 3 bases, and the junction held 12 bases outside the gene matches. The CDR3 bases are TGCAGTGCTACCTTCGGTGGACTAGCGGGAGATATCTACAATGAGCAGTTCTTC. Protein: CSATFGGLAGDIYNEQFF.

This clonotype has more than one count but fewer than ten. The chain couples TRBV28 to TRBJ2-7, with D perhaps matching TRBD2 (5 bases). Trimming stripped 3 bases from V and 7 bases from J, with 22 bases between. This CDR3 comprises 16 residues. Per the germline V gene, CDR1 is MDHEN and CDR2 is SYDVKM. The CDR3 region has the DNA TGTGCCAGCAGTTTCCGACTAAGGGATCCGCCGGGGGAGCAGTACTTC. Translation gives CASSFRLRDPPGEQYF.

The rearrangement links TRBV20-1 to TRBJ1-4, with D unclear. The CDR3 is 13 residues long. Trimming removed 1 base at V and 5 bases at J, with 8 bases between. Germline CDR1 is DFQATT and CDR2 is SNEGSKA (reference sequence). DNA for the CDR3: TGCAGTGCTAGAGGGCGAGGGAATGAAAAACTGTTTTTT. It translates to CSARGRGNEKLFF.

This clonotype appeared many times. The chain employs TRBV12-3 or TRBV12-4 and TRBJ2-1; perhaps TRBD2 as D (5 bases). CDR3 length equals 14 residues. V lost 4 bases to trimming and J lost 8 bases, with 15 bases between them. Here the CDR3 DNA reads TGTGCCAGCAGTTACGGACTTCTGATCGATGAGCAGTTCTTC. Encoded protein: CASSYGLLIDEQFF.

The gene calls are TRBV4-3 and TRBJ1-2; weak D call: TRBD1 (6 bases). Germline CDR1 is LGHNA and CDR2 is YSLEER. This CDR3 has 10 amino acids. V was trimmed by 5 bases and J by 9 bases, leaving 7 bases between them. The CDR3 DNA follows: TGCGCCAGCAGCAGGGGGAGCTACACCTTC. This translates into CASSRGSYTF.

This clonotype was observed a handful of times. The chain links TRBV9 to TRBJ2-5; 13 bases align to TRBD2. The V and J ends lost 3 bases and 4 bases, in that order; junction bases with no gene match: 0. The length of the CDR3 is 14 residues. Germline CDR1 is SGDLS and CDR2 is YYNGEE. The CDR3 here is CASSGLAGGETQYF. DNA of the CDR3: TGTGCCAGCAGCGGACTAGCGGGAGGAGAGACCCAGTACTTC.

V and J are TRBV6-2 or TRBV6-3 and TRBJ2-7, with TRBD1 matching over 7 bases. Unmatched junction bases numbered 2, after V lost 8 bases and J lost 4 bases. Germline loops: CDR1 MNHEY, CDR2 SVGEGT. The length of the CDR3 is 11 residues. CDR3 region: CASGTVYEQYV. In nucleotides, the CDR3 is TGTGCCAGCGGGACAGTTTACGAGCAGTACGTC.

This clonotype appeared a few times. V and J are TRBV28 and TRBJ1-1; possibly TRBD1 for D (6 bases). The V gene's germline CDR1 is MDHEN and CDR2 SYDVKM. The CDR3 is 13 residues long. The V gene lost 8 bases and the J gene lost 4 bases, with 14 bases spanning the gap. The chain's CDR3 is CASVRVDSTEAFF. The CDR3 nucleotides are TGTGCCAGCGTAAGGGTGGACAGCACTGAAGCTTTCTTT. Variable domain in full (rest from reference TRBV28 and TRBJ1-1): DVKVTQSSRYLVKRTGEKVFLECVQDMDHENMFWYRQDPGLGLRLIYFSYDVKMKEKGDIPEGYSVSREKKERFSLILESASTNQTSMYLCASVRVDSTEAFFGQGTRLTVV.

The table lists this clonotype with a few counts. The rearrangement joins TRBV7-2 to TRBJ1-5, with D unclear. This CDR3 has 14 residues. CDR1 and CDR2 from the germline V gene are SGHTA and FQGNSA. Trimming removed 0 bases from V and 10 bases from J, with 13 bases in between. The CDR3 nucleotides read TGTGCCAGCAGCTTAGCGCTGAGGGAGGGACCCCAGCATTTT. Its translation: CASSLALREGPQHF.

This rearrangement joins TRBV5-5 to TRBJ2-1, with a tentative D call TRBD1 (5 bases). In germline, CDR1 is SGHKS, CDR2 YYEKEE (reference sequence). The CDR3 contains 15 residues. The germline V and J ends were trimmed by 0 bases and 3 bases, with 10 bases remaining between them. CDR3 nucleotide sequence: TGTGCCAGCAGCTTGGTCGGTGACAGCTACAATGAGCAGTTCTTC. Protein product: CASSLVGDSYNEQFF.

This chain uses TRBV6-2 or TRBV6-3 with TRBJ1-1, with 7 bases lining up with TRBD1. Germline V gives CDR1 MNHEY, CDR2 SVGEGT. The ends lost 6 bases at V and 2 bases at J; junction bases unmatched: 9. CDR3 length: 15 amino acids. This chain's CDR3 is CASSKRGTVNTEAFF. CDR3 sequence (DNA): TGTGCCAGCAGCAAACGCGGGACAGTTAACACTGAAGCTTTCTTT.

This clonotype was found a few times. CDR3 loop: CASSGIRSTDTQYF. The CDR3 DNA reads as TGTGCCAGCAGCGGGATCCGCAGCACAGATACGCAGTATTTT. The rearrangement uses TRBV12-3 or TRBV12-4 and TRBJ2-3, with a possible D match to TRBD2 (5 bases). The CDR3 runs 14 residues. Trimming pared 6 bases from V and 0 bases from J, leaving 10 bases between.

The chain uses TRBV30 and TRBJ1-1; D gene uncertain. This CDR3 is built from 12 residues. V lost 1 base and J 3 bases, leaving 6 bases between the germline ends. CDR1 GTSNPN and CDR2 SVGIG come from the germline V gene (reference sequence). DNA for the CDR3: TGTGCCTGGAGTGGTGGTTACACTGAAGCTTTCTTT. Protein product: CAWSGGYTEAFF.

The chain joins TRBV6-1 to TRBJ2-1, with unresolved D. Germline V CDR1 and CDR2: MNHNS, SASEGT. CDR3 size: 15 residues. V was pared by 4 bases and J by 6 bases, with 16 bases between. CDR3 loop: CASSGRHGWTNEQFF. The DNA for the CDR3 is TGTGCCAGCAGTGGGAGACACGGATGGACCAATGAGCAGTTCTTC.

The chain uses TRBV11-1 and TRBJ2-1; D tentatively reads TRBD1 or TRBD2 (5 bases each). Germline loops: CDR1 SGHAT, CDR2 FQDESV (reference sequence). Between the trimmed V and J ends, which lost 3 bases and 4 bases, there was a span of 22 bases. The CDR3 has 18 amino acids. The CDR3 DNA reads TGTGCCAGCAGCTTCCGGGGCTCTACTCGGGTTGAGTACAATGAGCAGTTCTTC. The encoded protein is CASSFRGSTRVEYNEQFF.

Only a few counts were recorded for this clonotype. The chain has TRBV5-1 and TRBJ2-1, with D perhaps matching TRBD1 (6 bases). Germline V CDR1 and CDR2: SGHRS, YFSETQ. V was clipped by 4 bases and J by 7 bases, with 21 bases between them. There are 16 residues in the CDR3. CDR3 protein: CASSQTPAPRGNEQFF. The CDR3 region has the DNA TGCGCCAGCAGCCAGACGCCGGCCCCAAGGGGGAATGAGCAGTTCTTC.

This CDR3 reads CASSQGLWTSGRALIRNEQFF. The CDR3 bases are TGCGCCAGCAGCCAAGGCCTTTGGACTAGCGGGAGGGCCCTCATACGCAATGAGCAGTTCTTC. The rearrangement uses TRBV4-1 and TRBJ2-1; 15 positions match TRBD2. After removal of 1 base from V and 6 bases from J, the junction contained 16 bases not matched to a gene. This CDR3 region has 21 residues. CDR1 MGHRA and CDR2 YSYEKL come from the germline V gene.

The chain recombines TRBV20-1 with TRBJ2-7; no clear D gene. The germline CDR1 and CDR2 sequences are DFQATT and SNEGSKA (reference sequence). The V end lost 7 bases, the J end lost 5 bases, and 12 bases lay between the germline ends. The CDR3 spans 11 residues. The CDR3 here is CSVGRWNEQYF. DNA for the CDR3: TGCAGTGTGGGCCGATGGAACGAGCAGTACTTC.

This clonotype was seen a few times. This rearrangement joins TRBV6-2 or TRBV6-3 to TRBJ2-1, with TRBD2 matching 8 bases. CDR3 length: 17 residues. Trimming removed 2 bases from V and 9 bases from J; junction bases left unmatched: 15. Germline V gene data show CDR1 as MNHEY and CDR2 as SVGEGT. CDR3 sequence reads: CASSYGGLGGSTREQFF. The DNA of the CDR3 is TGTGCCAGCAGTTACGGGGGACTAGGGGGAAGTACACGTGAGCAGTTCTTC.